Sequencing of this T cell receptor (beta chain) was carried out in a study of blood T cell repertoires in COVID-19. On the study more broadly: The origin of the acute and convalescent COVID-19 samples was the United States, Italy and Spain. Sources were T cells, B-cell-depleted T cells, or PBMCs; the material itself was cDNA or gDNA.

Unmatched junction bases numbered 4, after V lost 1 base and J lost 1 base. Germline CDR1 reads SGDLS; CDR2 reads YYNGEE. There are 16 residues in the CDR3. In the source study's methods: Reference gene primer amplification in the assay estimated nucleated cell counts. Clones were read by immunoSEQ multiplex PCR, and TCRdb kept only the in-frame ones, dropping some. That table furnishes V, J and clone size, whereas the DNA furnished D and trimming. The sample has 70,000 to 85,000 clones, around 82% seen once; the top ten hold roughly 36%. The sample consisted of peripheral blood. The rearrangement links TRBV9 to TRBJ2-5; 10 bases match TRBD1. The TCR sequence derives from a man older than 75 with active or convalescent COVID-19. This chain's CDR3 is CASSVRTGGIQETQYF. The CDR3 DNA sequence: TGTGCCAGCAGCGTAAGGACAGGGGGGATCCAAGAGACCCAGTACTTC.